A single T cell receptor (beta chain) is shown here with its context. Its matching antigen is unknown. This sample is part of a study of monozygotic twins with inflammatory bowel disease. General observations from the study: Clonotype overlap with others was lower in IBD patients than in healthy twins, a difference that was greatest with disease activity. No discrimination was achieved between different T cell subtypes.

TCRdb reprocessed the 5' RACE reads, keeping one entry per CDR3 protein, no DNA. The sample holds 300,000 to 400,000 distinct CDR3 sequences. The germline CDR1 and CDR2 sequences are SGHTA and FQGNSA. The CDR3 is 14 residues long. The chain carries TRBV7-2 and TRBJ1-2; TCRdb gives TRBD1 as the D gene, but with no DNA this cannot be confirmed. The sequencing sample was made of blood. This receptor was obtained from a human donor with ulcerative colitis or Crohn's disease, or a healthy co-twin of an affected twin (not recorded which). The CDR3 reads CASRADRGGYGYTF.